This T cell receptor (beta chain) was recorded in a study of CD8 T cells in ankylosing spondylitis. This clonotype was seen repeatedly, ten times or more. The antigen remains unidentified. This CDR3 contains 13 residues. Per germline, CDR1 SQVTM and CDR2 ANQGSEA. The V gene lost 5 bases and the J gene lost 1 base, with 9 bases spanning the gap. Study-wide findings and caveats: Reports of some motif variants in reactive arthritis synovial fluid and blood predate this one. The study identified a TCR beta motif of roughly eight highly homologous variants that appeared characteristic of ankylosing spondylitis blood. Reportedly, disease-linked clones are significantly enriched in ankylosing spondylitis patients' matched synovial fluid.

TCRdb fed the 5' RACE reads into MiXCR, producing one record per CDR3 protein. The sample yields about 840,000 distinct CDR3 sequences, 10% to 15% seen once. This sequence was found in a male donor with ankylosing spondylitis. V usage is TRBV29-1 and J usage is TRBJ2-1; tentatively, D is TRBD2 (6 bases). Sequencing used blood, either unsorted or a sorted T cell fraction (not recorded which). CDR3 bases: TGCAGCGTTTCGGGGGAATCCTACAATGAGCAGTTCTTC. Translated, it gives CSVSGESYNEQFF.